The clone carrying this T cell receptor beta chain was observed at least ten times. Diagnosing involved the use of clinical symptoms, serum thyroxine and TRAb, thyroid ultrasound and orbital computed tomography. V shed 4 bases, J shed 0 bases, and the junction held 3 bases outside the gene matches. CDR3 length: 17 amino acids. Germline CDR1 reads MNHEY; CDR2 reads SMNVEV (reference sequence). This sample is drawn from a study of T cells in Graves' hyperthyroidism and ophthalmopathy. It was RNA transcripts that yielded the amplified TCR beta CDR3 regions. The TCR CDR3 first-round RT-PCR relied on the HTBI primer set. From the multiplex PCR reads, TCRdb called clonotypes with MiXCR, one entry per CDR3 protein. The data hold 350,000 to 400,000 distinct CDR3 sequences, with about 16% observed a single time.

The TCR comes from a woman in her twenties or thirties with Graves' hyperthyroidism. The sequenced material came from blood. The chain links TRBV27 to TRBJ2-7; 16 bases match TRBD2. The CDR3, as DNA: TGTGCCAGCAGTTGGGGACTAGCGGGAGGGCTCTCCTACGAGCAGTACTTC. It translates to CASSWGLAGGLSYEQYF.